The rows below give T cell receptor beta chains drawn from one sample of a study of radiotherapy plus CTLA-4 blockade in lung cancer. Assay: immunoSEQ multiplex PCR; the TCRdb copy retains only in-frame clones and omits some. Among about 77,000 clones listed, under 75% were seen once. The input for sequencing was peripheral blood, taken from a patient treated with radiotherapy plus ipilimumab. The receptors here all came from a human donor with non-small cell lung cancer whose response to radiotherapy plus ipilimumab could not be evaluated. Each CDR3 is given with its conserved first and last residue. A D gene is named only where the DNA matches it firmly. The size of a clone is reported for some rows only, either as once, few or many, or as a class for expanded clones.

V gene,D gene,J gene,clone size,CDR3 DNA,CDR3 protein
TRBV5-4,TRBD2,TRBJ2-5,few,TGTGCCAGCAGCCGGACTAGCGGGAGGGATAGGGGAGAGACCCAGTACTTC,CASSRTSGRDRGETQYF
TRBV28,TRBD1,TRBJ1-5,.,TGTGCCAGCATTGAGGGACAGCGGATAGGGTTGGCCCAGCATTTT,CASIEGQRIGLAQHF
TRBV6-5,.,TRBJ2-6,few,TGTGCCAGCAGTTACAACCAGGGGATTGGGGCCAACGTCCTGACTTTC,CASSYNQGIGANVLTF
TRBV30,.,TRBJ1-2,few,TGTGCCTGGAGTGACGACAGGTACGACTATGGCTACACCTTC,CAWSDDRYDYGYTF
TRBV7-3,TRBD1,TRBJ1-2,.,TGTGCCAGCAGCCTAACAGGGGAAGCTAACTATGGCTACACCTTC,CASSLTGEANYGYTF
TRBV6-5,TRBD1,TRBJ1-2,.,TGTGCCAGCAGAGACCGGGACAGGGTGGGCTATGGCTACACCTTC,CASRDRDRVGYGYTF
TRBV2,TRBD1,TRBJ2-7,.,TGTGCCAGCAGTGGGGGGGACAGGGCCTACGAGCAGTACTTC,CASSGGDRAYEQYF
TRBV23-1,TRBD1,TRBJ2-7,.,TGCGCCAGCAACTGCGGGACAGGGTTTAGCGAGCAGTACTTC,CASNCGTGFSEQYF
TRBV7-6,.,TRBJ2-3,.,TGTGCCAGCAGCCCAACCGCAGGGGATGGGGATACGCAGTATTTT,CASSPTAGDGDTQYF
TRBV5-1,TRBD2,TRBJ2-7,.,TGCGCCAGCAGCTTGGGACTAGCCCCTGACGAGCAGTACTTC,CASSLGLAPDEQYF
TRBV7-2,TRBD2,TRBJ2-7,few,TGTGCCAGCAGCTTAGGGCGGGGGTCCTACGAGCAGTACTTC,CASSLGRGSYEQYF
TRBV25-1,.,TRBJ1-5,.,TGTGCCAGCAGTGAATCAACAGGGTATAGCAATCAGCCCCAGCATTTT,CASSESTGYSNQPQHF
TRBV18,.,TRBJ2-2,.,TGTGCCAGCTCACCTACCGGGACACAAACCGGGGAGCTGTTTTTT,CASSPTGTQTGELFF
TRBV19,.,TRBJ2-3,.,TGTGCCAGTAGCGAAGCAGGGGTCCACACAGATACGCAGTATTTT,CASSEAGVHTDTQYF
TRBV6-5,TRBD2,TRBJ2-7,.,TGTGCCAGCAGTTACCTGGGGGAGGGGATATACGAGCAGTACTTC,CASSYLGEGIYEQYF
TRBV6-5,TRBD1,TRBJ1-2,.,TGTGCCAGCAGTCCCTTGACAGGGGGAGGCTACACCTTC,CASSPLTGGGYTF
TRBV7-3,TRBD2,TRBJ2-1,.,TGTGCCAGCAGCACTACTAGCGGGGGTGAGCAGTTCTTC,CASSTTSGGEQFF
TRBV5-5,TRBD2,TRBJ2-1,.,TGTGCCAGCAGCTCTGAAGCGGGAGGGCAGTCGAATGAGCAGTTCTTC,CASSSEAGGQSNEQFF
TRBV30,TRBD2,TRBJ2-5,.,TGTGCCTGGAGGGGCGGGAGGGGGGAAGAGACCCAGTACTTC,CAWRGGRGEETQYF
TRBV4-2,TRBD1,TRBJ1-2,.,TGTGCCAGCAGCCAAGAAGAGGGACAGGGTTCTTATGGCTACACCTTC,CASSQEEGQGSYGYTF
TRBV28,.,TRBJ1-2,.,TGTGCCAGCAGTTTTGGAGGGGATTGGGGCGGAGGTGGCTACACCTTC,CASSFGGDWGGGGYTF
TRBV6-5,.,TRBJ2-3,.,TGTGCCAGCAGGCCCCCGGGACTTCCCACAGATACGCAGTATTTT,CASRPPGLPTDTQYF
TRBV29-1,.,TRBJ1-6,.,TGCAGCGTTGGCTCAGGCTGGGATTCACCCCTCCACTTT,CSVGSGWDSPLHF
TRBV6-5,.,TRBJ1-2,.,TGTGCCACCCGACAGACTGCTAACTATGGCTACACCTTC,CATRQTANYGYTF
TRBV2,TRBD2,TRBJ2-3,.,TGTGCCAGCAGACGGGAGGCGGTAGATACGCAGTATTTT,CASRREAVDTQYF
TRBV2,.,TRBJ2-2,.,TGTGCCAGCAGAGCGACCGCGGCCGGGGAGCTGTTTTTT,CASRATAAGELFF
TRBV27,TRBD2,TRBJ2-1,.,TGTGCCAGCAGTTCACTAGCGGGGGGGATGTACAATGAGCAGTTCTTC,CASSSLAGGMYNEQFF
TRBV5-1,.,TRBJ1-4,.,TGCGCCAGCAGCCCCATCAGCGGGGTTGAAAAACTGTTTTTT,CASSPISGVEKLFF
TRBV6-1,.,TRBJ2-1,.,TGTGCCAGCAGTGAGTTCAGTTCTCCCTCCTACAATGAGCAGTTCTTC,CASSEFSSPSYNEQFF
TRBV4-2,TRBD2,TRBJ2-5,.,TGTGCCAGCAGCAACGGACTAGCCGAAGAGACCCAGTACTTC,CASSNGLAEETQYF
TRBV6-1,TRBD1,TRBJ1-2,.,TGTGCCGGCAGGGGGGCCTATGGCTACACCTTC,CAGRGAYGYTF
TRBV2,TRBD2,TRBJ2-2,.,TGTGCCAGCTACAGAGGGACTAGCGGGACCGGGGAGCTGTTTTTT,CASYRGTSGTGELFF
TRBV28,.,TRBJ1-5,.,TGTGCCAGCAGTTTTCAAACGTGGGGGCCCAATCAGCCCCAGCATTTT,CASSFQTWGPNQPQHF
TRBV21-1,.,TRBJ1-2,few,TGTGCCAGCAGCAGGGGGGACAGACCTCCTAACTATGGCTACACCTTC,CASSRGDRPPNYGYTF
TRBV4-2,TRBD2,TRBJ2-7,.,TGTGCCAGCAGCGCAGCTAGCGGGCTCTACGAGCAGTACTTC,CASSAASGLYEQYF
TRBV5-6,TRBD2,TRBJ2-7,.,TGTGCCAGCAGCTTGGAGGCTAGCGGTACCTACGAGCAGTACTTC,CASSLEASGTYEQYF
TRBV28,.,TRBJ1-6,.,TGTGCCAGCAGTTTCGAGAGTTCACCCCTCCACTTT,CASSFESSPLHF
TRBV6-6,.,TRBJ2-2,.,TGTGCCACAAGTGCGGTACGATCCGGGGAGCTGTTTTTT,CATSAVRSGELFF
TRBV7-9,.,TRBJ1-2,.,TGTGCCAGCAGCTTAGACAGGGTCGGCTACACCTTC,CASSLDRVGYTF
TRBV10-3,TRBD1,TRBJ2-7,.,TGTGCCACCTTCAACCCGGGACAGGGTTTCCTGGGGAGCTACGAGCAGTACTTC,CATFNPGQGFLGSYEQYF
TRBV28,TRBD2,TRBJ2-6,.,TGTGCCAGCTGGCGGGGGGGTTACTCTGGGGCCAACGTCCTGACTTTC,CASWRGGYSGANVLTF
TRBV6-5,TRBD1,TRBJ1-5,.,TGTGCCAGCCACAGGGGGCAGGGCCAGCCCCAGCATTTT,CASHRGQGQPQHF
TRBV7-3,.,TRBJ2-3,.,TGTGCCAGCAGCTTAGCGGCTAGCACAGATACGCAGTATTTT,CASSLAASTDTQYF
TRBV6-4,.,TRBJ2-2,.,TGTGCCAGCAGTCCAGTCCTGAACACCGGGGAGCTGTTTTTT,CASSPVLNTGELFF
TRBV18,.,TRBJ1-2,.,TGTGCCAGCTCACCAGCGGCCGGGTGGTTGGGCTACACCTTC,CASSPAAGWLGYTF
TRBV9,TRBD2,TRBJ2-5,.,TGTGCCAGCACCAGACTTAGCGGGGGGGCCCAAGAGACCCAGTACTTC,CASTRLSGGAQETQYF
TRBV4-3,.,TRBJ2-7,.,TGCGCCAGCAGCCAAGATCTAGGCTACGAGCAGTACTTC,CASSQDLGYEQYF
TRBV18,.,TRBJ1-5,few,TGTGCCAGCTCACCCGGGACGGGAGGCAATCAGCCCCAGCATTTT,CASSPGTGGNQPQHF
TRBV10-3,.,TRBJ1-4,.,TGTGCCATCAGTGAGTCCGGCAGGGAAGTGTCTAATGAAAAACTGTTTTTT,CAISESGREVSNEKLFF
TRBV7-2,TRBD1,TRBJ1-1,few,TGCGCCAGCAGCCATCGGACAGGGAATTTGAACACTGAAGCTTTCTTT,CASSHRTGNLNTEAFF